One and the same sample provided the 21 T cell receptor beta chains below, sequenced in a study of OX40 agonist ivuxolimab in advanced cancers. Only in-frame clones appear in the TCRdb table, and some are missing; sequencing was by immunoSEQ multiplex PCR. The data hold 25,000 to 40,000 clones, with about 83% observed a single time. The sequencing here drew on CD4+ or CD8+ T cells sorted from blood, taken in a trial of the OX40 agonist ivuxolimab. These receptors were collected from an adult with an advanced solid tumor such as melanoma, head and neck, liver or kidney cancer.

This clone was detected once. V is TRBV6-6 and J is TRBJ1-1; TRBD1 agrees at 9 bases. J gave up 4 bases and V 5 bases, and 5 bases lay outside the gene matches. From germline, CDR1 is MNHNY and CDR2 SVGAGI (reference sequence). The CDR3 spans 14 residues. The CDR3 region has the DNA TGTGCCAGCAGTACGAAGACAGGGGGCACTGAAGCTTTCTTT. It is translated as CASSTKTGGTEAFF.

There are many counts of this clone. The chain employs TRBV7-3 and TRBJ2-3, with 12 bases aligning to TRBD2. The CDR3 spans 15 residues. The germline V gene encodes CDR1 SGHTA and CDR2 FQGTGA. The ends lost 5 bases at V and 6 bases at J; junction bases unmatched: 6. The CDR3 spells CASSPGTSGSDTQYF. The CDR3 DNA is TGTGCCAGCAGCCCCGGGACTAGCGGGTCGGATACGCAGTATTTT.

V gene TRBV5-6 combines with J gene TRBJ2-3; 7 bases are shared with TRBD2. This CDR3 is built from 15 residues. With 5 bases clipped from V and 0 bases from J, the junction kept 6 bases outside the gene matches. The germline V gene encodes CDR1 SGHDT and CDR2 YYEEEE. DNA for the CDR3: TGTGCCAGCAGTATAGGTAGCGGGAGCACAGATACGCAGTATTTT. Translation: CASSIGSGSTDTQYF.

The V call is TRBV10-2, the J call TRBJ2-7, with no clear D. In germline, CDR1 is WSHSY, CDR2 SAAADI. This CDR3 has 13 amino acids. Trimming left V 6 bases short and J 6 bases short, with 15 bases between. The CDR3 sequence is CASSNSVGGEQYF. CDR3 DNA: TGCGCCAGCAGCAACAGCGTCGGCGGCGAGCAGTACTTC.

The rearrangement links TRBV19 to TRBJ2-7; D call uncertain. V lost 8 bases to trimming and J lost 7 bases, with 18 bases between them. Germline V CDR1 and CDR2: LNHDA, SQIVND (reference sequence). The CDR3 is 13 amino acids. The CDR3 sequence is CASSPWVGEEQYF. The DNA for the CDR3 is TGTGCCAGTTCCCCCTGGGTAGGTGAGGAGCAGTACTTC.

The chain couples TRBV5-4 to TRBJ2-7, with TRBD2 matching over 14 bases. The CDR3 is made up of 20 amino acids. Losses at the gene ends were 7 bases for V and 6 bases for J; bases not matched to a gene: 24. Germline V gene sequence: CDR1 SGHNT, CDR2 YYREEE (reference sequence). DNA of the CDR3: TGTGCCAGCTGCCGGGACAACGAGGGACTAGCGGGAGAGTGCCCGACCGAGCAGTACTTC. It specifies CASCRDNEGLAGECPTEQYF.

This clone was observed a handful of times. This chain joins TRBV30 and TRBJ1-6, with D perhaps matching TRBD1 (5 bases). CDR3 length equals 14 residues. The V end was cut by 0 bases, the J end by 6 bases, with 9 bases between. Germline V gene data show CDR1 as GTSNPN and CDR2 as SVGIG (reference sequence). CDR3 DNA: TGTGCCTGGAGTGTTGGGGCTGGTAATTCACCCCTCCACTTT. Protein product: CAWSVGAGNSPLHF.

This clone was observed a few times. The V gene is TRBV6-1, the J gene TRBJ1-1, with no clear D. With 10 bases removed from V and 1 base from J, the gap between germline ends came to 13 bases. CDR1 is MNHNS, CDR2 SASEGT, per germline. This CDR3 region has 13 residues. CDR3 residues: CATGGYSNTEAFF. The DNA for the CDR3 is TGTGCCACCGGTGGGTACTCGAACACTGAAGCTTTCTTT.

This clone came up a few times. The chain couples TRBV29-1 to TRBJ2-5, with a tentative D call TRBD1 (7 bases). V was pared by 4 bases and J by 5 bases, with 14 bases between. Germline V gives CDR1 SQVTM, CDR2 ANQGSEA. The CDR3 runs 13 residues. The CDR3 DNA reads as TGCAGCGTTGCCGGGGGACAGTTTGAGACCCAGTACTTC. Translation: CSVAGGQFETQYF.

The chain joins TRBV5-1 to TRBJ2-3; D might be TRBD1 (6 bases). Between the trimmed V and J ends, which lost 3 bases and 0 bases, there was a span of 11 bases. The CDR3 totals 15 residues. The germline gives CDR1 SGHRS, CDR2 YFSETQ. CDR3 in DNA: TGCGCCAGCAGCTACCCGGGACAAAGCACAGATACGCAGTATTTT. This translates into CASSYPGQSTDTQYF.

This clone has just a few counts. The chain carries TRBV9 and TRBJ1-2, with D unresolved. Trimming stripped 4 bases from V and 4 bases from J, with 8 bases between. Germline CDR1 is SGDLS and CDR2 is YYNGEE. CDR3 length equals 12 residues. The CDR3 nucleotides read TGTGCCAGCAGCAGAGGGAGCTATGGCTACACCTTC. Translation: CASSRGSYGYTF.

This chain links TRBV27 with TRBJ1-2; D unclear. Germline values: CDR1 MNHEY, CDR2 SMNVEV (reference sequence). The CDR3 has 12 residues. The V end was cut by 4 bases, the J end by 4 bases, with 7 bases between. CDR3 residues: CASSSGLYGYTF. The CDR3 DNA is TGTGCCAGCAGTTCGGGCCTCTATGGCTACACCTTC.

This rearrangement joins TRBV7-8 to TRBJ2-7; possibly TRBD2 for D (6 bases). The CDR3 runs 14 residues. Trimming left V 2 bases short and J 1 base short, with 9 bases between. Per the germline V gene, CDR1 is SGHVS and CDR2 is FQNEAQ. The CDR3 region is CASSLMGGSYEQYF. CDR3 in DNA: TGTGCCAGCAGCTTAATGGGGGGATCCTACGAGCAGTACTTC.

This clone rates as medium-sized. The chain couples TRBV19 to TRBJ2-7, with 11 nucleotides matching TRBD1. CDR3 length: 14 residues. Germline V gene lookup returns CDR1 LNHDA and CDR2 SQIVND (reference sequence). With V trimmed by 4 bases and J by 3 bases, 2 bases remained unmatched. The CDR3: CASSSGTGGYEQYF. CDR3 sequence (DNA): TGTGCCAGTAGTAGCGGGACAGGGGGCTACGAGCAGTACTTC. Full variable domain (rest looked up from reference TRBV19 and TRBJ2-7): DGGITQSPKYLFRKEGQNVTLSCEQNLNHDAMYWYRQDPGQGLRLIYYSQIVNDFQKGDIAEGYSVSREKKESFPLTVTSAQKNPTAFYLCASSSGTGGYEQYFGPGTRLTVT.

The chain employs TRBV4-3 and TRBJ1-4; tentative D call: TRBD1 (6 bases). Between the trimmed V and J ends, which lost 2 bases and 7 bases, there was a span of 14 bases. The CDR3 is 15 residues long. Germline loops: CDR1 LGHNA, CDR2 YSLEER. CDR3 sequence reads: CASSQNTGMSEKLFF. The CDR3, as DNA: TGCGCCAGCAGCCAAAATACAGGGATGAGTGAAAAACTGTTTTTT.

The chain joins TRBV7-2 to TRBJ2-1; the D is unclear. The ends were cut back, 9 bases at V and 6 bases at J, with 6 bases in the middle. This CDR3 spans 10 amino acids. The germline V gene encodes CDR1 SGHTA and CDR2 FQGNSA. The CDR3 region is CASLANEQFF. The DNA for the CDR3 is TGTGCCAGTCTCGCCAATGAGCAGTTCTTC.

V is TRBV6-4 and J is TRBJ2-1, with D perhaps TRBD1 (5 bases). This CDR3 region has 16 residues. Germline V gene lookup returns CDR1 MRHNA and CDR2 SNTAGT. Deletions cut 0 bases from V and 1 base from J, with 10 bases between. For the CDR3, the DNA is TGTGCCAGCAGTGACTCGGTCGACAGTTCCTACAATGAGCAGTTCTTC. It encodes CASSDSVDSSYNEQFF.

The chain links TRBV7-2 to TRBJ2-3; D is ambiguous. Germline CDR1 is SGHTA and CDR2 is FQGNSA. The V and J ends lost 7 bases and 1 base respectively, with 15 bases between them. The length of the CDR3 is 15 residues. CDR3 bases: TGTGCCAGCACCCAACGACGTGCCCGCACAGATACGCAGTATTTT. Translation gives CASTQRRARTDTQYF. The complete variable domain, with remaining parts taken from reference TRBV7-2 and TRBJ2-3, reads GAGVSQSPSNKVTEKGKDVELRCDPISGHTALYWYRQSLGQGLEFLIYFQGNSAPDKSGLPSDRFSAERTGGSVSTLTIQRTQQEDSAVYLCASTQRRARTDTQYFGPGTRLTVL.

The chain has TRBV27 and TRBJ1-2; tentative D call: TRBD1 (6 bases). This CDR3 is built from 14 residues. Looked up from germline, CDR1 is MNHEY and CDR2 is SMNVEV (reference sequence). V shed 0 bases and J shed 7 bases, with 12 bases lying between them. In DNA form, the CDR3 reads TGTGCCAGCAGTTTATCGAGGGACACACTTGGCTACACCTTC. Translated: CASSLSRDTLGYTF.

The V and J genes are TRBV7-9 and TRBJ2-7; D call uncertain. The V end lost 1 base, the J end lost 5 bases, and 9 bases lay between the germline ends. The CDR3 extends over 13 amino acids. The germline V gene encodes CDR1 SEHNR and CDR2 FQNEAQ (reference sequence). Here the CDR3 reads CASSLEGVHEQYF. CDR3 sequence (DNA): TGTGCCAGCAGCTTAGAGGGTGTCCACGAGCAGTACTTC.

V usage is TRBV27 and J usage is TRBJ1-5; perhaps TRBD1 as D (5 bases). The CDR3 is made up of 16 amino acids. V was clipped by 2 bases and J by 0 bases, with 11 bases between them. Germline values: CDR1 MNHEY, CDR2 SMNVEV (reference sequence). The CDR3 DNA reads TGTGCCAGCAGTTTAGCGGGGGAGGGTAGCAATCAGCCCCAGCATTTT. Encoded protein: CASSLAGEGSNQPQHF.